This T cell receptor beta chain was observed in a study of blood T cell repertoires in COVID-19. Study information: The analysed material was cDNA or gDNA that came from T cells, B-cell-depleted T cells, or PBMCs.

Original processing notes: For nucleated cells, counts were estimated from reference gene primer amplification. Profiled with immunoSEQ multiplex PCR; TCRdb holds only in-frame clones, not every one. D and trimming were read from the DNA, whereas the V and J calls and clone size are those reported in that table. This sample has hundreds of thousands of clones, with 80% to 90% found just once. Germline-derived CDR1 and CDR2 are GTSNPN and SVGIG (reference sequence). CDR3 length equals 14 residues. Deletions cut 3 bases from V and 2 bases from J, with 12 bases between. Allocation to cohorts depended on clinical history reported by the participants. Donors of Cohort 3 who recovered were those that had two negative PCRs, clearance, or symptom resolution.

The TCR comes from a man younger than 45 who had recovered from COVID-19. Sequenced material: PBMCs or T cells enriched from blood (not recorded which). The J gene is TRBJ2-3, the V gene TRBV30, with D perhaps TRBD1 (6 bases). CDR3 residues: CAWSQGQFTDTQYF. The CDR3 bases are TGTGCCTGGAGCCAGGGGCAATTCACAGATACGCAGTATTTT.